A single sample is the source of the 28 T cell receptor beta chains below, sequenced in a study of radiotherapy plus CTLA-4 blockade in lung cancer. Libraries were prepared by immunoSEQ multiplex PCR; TCRdb keeps only in-frame clonotypes and omits some of them. The sample yields 85,000 to 90,000 clones, around nine tenths seen once. Specimen: peripheral blood, collected from a patient treated with radiotherapy plus ipilimumab. The receptors derive from a human donor with non-small cell lung cancer that progressed on radiotherapy plus ipilimumab.

The chain combines TRBV2 with TRBJ1-2; TRBD1 agrees at 8 bases. This CDR3 has 12 amino acids. CDR1 is SNHLY, CDR2 FYNNEI, per germline. The J segment lost 12 bases and the V segment lost 5 bases, leaving 8 bases of the junction unmatched. The CDR3 reads CASSSDRDKHTF. The CDR3 DNA sequence: TGTGCCAGCAGTTCGGACAGGGACAAGCACACCTTC.

The chain couples TRBV9 to TRBJ2-7; 11 nucleotides match TRBD2. CDR1 and CDR2 (germline): SGDLS, YYNGEE. The CDR3 runs 17 residues. The trim removed 5 bases at V and 2 bases at J, leaving 12 bases unmatched. The CDR3 DNA sequence: TGTGCCAGCAGTCGGCGGGCTAGCGGGGGGCCTACCTACGAGCAGTACTTC. Residues: CASSRRASGGPTYEQYF.

V usage is TRBV19 and J usage is TRBJ1-2, with 10 bases that match TRBD1. Germline trimming cut 5 bases from V and 4 bases from J; bases unmatched to any gene: 4. The CDR3 length is 14 residues. Germline CDR1 is LNHDA and CDR2 is SQIVND (reference sequence). The CDR3 sequence is CASSAGQGPYGYTF. DNA of the CDR3: TGTGCCAGTAGTGCGGGACAGGGGCCCTATGGCTACACCTTC.

The genes are TRBV4-1 and TRBJ1-5; D remains unclear. The CDR3 has 15 amino acids. The ends were cut back, 4 bases at V and 8 bases at J, with 18 bases in the middle. Germline CDR1 is MGHRA and CDR2 is YSYEKL. The DNA for the CDR3 is TGCGCCAGCAGCCGTATAGGCACGGGGAATGAGCCCCAGCATTTT. Translation: CASSRIGTGNEPQHF.

The chain recombines TRBV6-5 with TRBJ2-7; D gene ambiguous. The germline V gene encodes CDR1 MNHEY and CDR2 SVGAGI. V was pared by 3 bases and J by 4 bases, with 16 bases between. The CDR3 is made up of 15 amino acids. This CDR3 is CASSYSPNSGYEQYF. CDR3 nucleotide sequence: TGTGCCAGCAGTTATAGCCCCAACAGTGGGTACGAGCAGTACTTC.

This sequence joins TRBV28 and TRBJ2-7; tentatively, D is TRBD1 or TRBD2 (6 bases each). Germline V gene lookup returns CDR1 MDHEN and CDR2 SYDVKM. This CDR3 region has 15 residues. V was clipped by 4 bases and J by 4 bases, with 17 bases between them. The CDR3: CASSSGAKTGYEQYF. The CDR3 coding sequence is TGTGCCAGCAGTTCGGGGGCCAAAACGGGGTACGAGCAGTACTTC.

This rearrangement joins TRBV5-1 to TRBJ1-1; tentatively, D is TRBD1 (5 bases). From germline, CDR1 is SGHRS and CDR2 YFSETQ. The V end was cut by 2 bases, the J end by 4 bases, with 12 bases between. The CDR3 sequence is 14 residues long. The CDR3 reads CASSFSGVGTEAFF. CDR3 nucleotide sequence: TGCGCCAGCAGCTTTTCGGGGGTCGGCACTGAAGCTTTCTTT.

The rearrangement links TRBV10-3 to TRBJ2-3; 10 bases are shared with TRBD2. The germline CDR1 and CDR2 sequences are ENHRY and SYGVKD. The CDR3 length is 16 residues. Trimming at V came to 4 bases and at J to 6 bases, leaving 10 bases not matched to a gene. The CDR3 sequence is CAISVGTSGMEDTQYF. The CDR3 DNA is TGTGCCATCAGTGTAGGAACTAGCGGGATGGAGGATACGCAGTATTTT.

V and J are TRBV5-1 and TRBJ2-1; D is undetermined. The CDR3 consists of 16 residues. Germline V gene lookup returns CDR1 SGHRS and CDR2 YFSETQ. The V and J ends lost 0 bases and 0 bases respectively, with 10 bases between them. The CDR3 coding sequence is TGCGCCAGCAGCTTGGATCCGGGTAGCTCCTACAATGAGCAGTTCTTC. It translates to CASSLDPGSSYNEQFF.

This clone was recorded once. The chain employs TRBV18 and TRBJ2-1; no firm D call. Germline V gene data show CDR1 as KGHSH and CDR2 as LQKENI. There are 12 residues in the CDR3. Trimming removed 6 bases from V and 7 bases from J, with 10 bases in between. Here the CDR3 reads CASSLQRNEQFF. DNA for the CDR3: TGTGCCAGCTCTCTTCAGCGAAATGAGCAGTTCTTC.

J is TRBJ2-7 and V is TRBV10-3; TRBD1 might be the D (6 bases). The CDR3 loop spans 14 amino acids. V lost 5 bases and J 4 bases, leaving 15 bases between the germline ends. Germline-derived CDR1 and CDR2 are ENHRY and SYGVKD. CDR3 sequence: CAISSPQGSYEQYF. The CDR3 bases are TGTGCCATCAGTTCCCCACAGGGATCGTACGAGCAGTACTTC.

CDR3 bases: TGTGCCATCAGTGGGCCGGCGAACACTGAAGCTTTCTTT. Protein sequence: CAISGPANTEAFF. V is TRBV10-3 and J is TRBJ1-1; no reliable D call. V lost 4 bases and J 1 base, leaving 7 bases between the germline ends. Germline loops: CDR1 ENHRY, CDR2 SYGVKD. The CDR3 sequence is 13 residues long.

The gene calls are TRBV30 and TRBJ1-6, with unresolved D. Germline V gives CDR1 GTSNPN, CDR2 SVGIG (reference sequence). This CDR3 spans 14 amino acids. V lost 4 bases and J 11 bases, leaving 18 bases between the germline ends. This CDR3 reads CAWTKTRQVTPLHF. Written as DNA, the CDR3 is TGTGCCTGGACTAAGACCCGGCAGGTTACACCCCTCCACTTT. Based on the CDR3 plus reference TRBV30 and TRBJ1-6, the full variable domain is SQTIHQWPATLVQPVGSPLSLECTVEGTSNPNLYWYRQAAGRGLQLLFYSVGIGQISSEVPQNLSASRPQDRQFILSSKKLLLSDSGFYLCAWTKTRQVTPLHFGNGTRLTVT.

In its sample, this clone was seen once. The gene calls are TRBV2 and TRBJ1-2, with unresolved D. The CDR3 totals 12 residues. The germline CDR1 and CDR2 sequences are SNHLY and FYNNEI. V was pared by 8 bases and J by 4 bases, with 11 bases between. The CDR3 nucleotides are TGTGCCAGCCGTACGGCTACCTATGGCTACACCTTC. It translates to CASRTATYGYTF. The full variable domain, rest sourced from reference TRBV2 and TRBJ1-2, is EPEVTQTPSHQVTQMGQEVILRCVPISNHLYFYWYRQILGQKVEFLVSFYNNEISEKSEIFDDQFSVERPDGSNFTLKIRSTKLEDSAMYFCASRTATYGYTFGSGTRLTVV.

The V call is TRBV6-5, the J call TRBJ2-1, with TRBD2 identical over 7 bases. The V gene's germline CDR1 is MNHEY and CDR2 SVGAGI. The CDR3 is made up of 11 amino acids. Germline trimming cut 2 bases from V and 13 bases from J; bases unmatched to any gene: 2. CDR3 coding DNA: TGTGCCAGCAGTTACGGGGGGGTCCAGTTCTTC. Its translation is CASSYGGVQFF.

J is TRBJ1-1 and V is TRBV7-2, with TRBD1 as a possible D gene (5 bases). The CDR3 totals 16 residues. V lost 4 bases and J lost 0, with 15 bases in between. The germline V gene encodes CDR1 SGHTA and CDR2 FQGNSA. The DNA of the CDR3 is TGTGCCAGCAGCTCGGGAGGAGCGGGGCTGAACACTGAAGCTTTCTTT. Its protein product is CASSSGGAGLNTEAFF.

This clone was detected a few times. The rearrangement uses TRBV4-2 and TRBJ2-5; possible D gene TRBD2, 5 bases. The V gene's germline CDR1 is LGHNA and CDR2 YNFKEQ. The ends were cut back, 2 bases at V and 1 base at J, with 8 bases in the middle. The CDR3 extends over 14 amino acids. The CDR3 here is CASSQRLLQETQYF. CDR3 bases: TGTGCCAGCAGCCAACGACTACTCCAAGAGACCCAGTACTTC.

This chain links TRBV2 with TRBJ2-5; D remains ambiguous. With 2 bases removed from V and 1 base from J, the gap between germline ends came to 8 bases. The CDR3 is 14 amino acids. Germline loops: CDR1 SNHLY, CDR2 FYNNEI. CDR3 protein: CASSELAVQETQYF. The CDR3 DNA reads TGTGCCAGCAGTGAATTGGCAGTCCAAGAGACCCAGTACTTC.

With regard to this clone: Germline is not matched at one junction end, which may reflect a read error. The CDR3 reads CSARDVAGADF. CDR3 nucleotide sequence: TGCAGTGCTAGAGATGTGGCAGGCGCGGATTTT. The chain is built from TRBV20-1 and TRBJ2-3, with D uncertain. CDR1 is DFQATT, CDR2 SNEGSKA, per germline (reference sequence). CDR3 length: 11 residues.

The chain carries TRBV11-3 and TRBJ2-1, with 12 bases that match TRBD1. J was trimmed by 7 bases and V by 8 bases; bases with no gene match: 9. The CDR3 loop spans 15 amino acids. Germline V CDR1 and CDR2: SGHNT, YENEEA. The CDR3 DNA sequence: TGTGCCAGCTCCCCGGGACAGGGGGCTTTTAATGAGCAGTTCTTC. Protein sequence: CASSPGQGAFNEQFF.

This chain uses TRBV5-4 with TRBJ1-2; the match to TRBD1 covers 7 bases. CDR1 and CDR2 (germline): SGHNT, YYREEE (reference sequence). The CDR3 spans 16 residues. Losses at the gene ends were 4 bases for V and 1 base for J; bases not matched to a gene: 10. The CDR3: CASSPGTGQLNYGYTF. The CDR3 nucleotides are TGTGCCAGCAGCCCGGGGACGGGACAGCTTAACTATGGCTACACCTTC.

The V and J genes are TRBV5-4 and TRBJ2-5, with 15 nucleotides matching TRBD2. The J segment lost 4 bases and the V segment lost 4 bases, leaving 5 bases of the junction unmatched. Germline CDR1 and CDR2: SGHNT and YYREEE (reference sequence). CDR3 length equals 16 residues. The CDR3 sequence: CASSQRTSGGGETQYF. In nucleotides, the CDR3 is TGTGCCAGCAGCCAGAGGACTAGCGGGGGGGGAGAGACCCAGTACTTC. Full variable domain (remainder filled in from reference TRBV5-4 and TRBJ2-5): ETGVTQSPTHLIKTRGQQVTLRCSSQSGHNTVSWYQQALGQGPQFIFQYYREEENGRGNFPPRFSGLQFPNYSSELNVNALELDDSALYLCASSQRTSGGGETQYFGPGTRLLVL.

In regard to this clone: Within the sample, other DNA sequences also encode this same CDR3. The CDR3 spells CASSPPGSFTDTQYF. The CDR3 DNA follows: TGTGCCAGCTCACCACCGGGATCCTTCACGGATACGCAGTATTTT. The chain links TRBV18 to TRBJ2-3; no firm D call. Looked up from germline, CDR1 is KGHSH and CDR2 is LQKENI. The CDR3 is made up of 15 amino acids. The germline V and J ends were trimmed by 0 bases and 6 bases, with 13 bases remaining between them. Looking up the rest from reference TRBV18 and TRBJ2-3 gives the full variable domain: NAGVMQNPRHLVRRRGQEARLRCSPMKGHSHVYWYRQLPEEGLKFMVYLQKENIIDESGMPKERFSAEFPKEGPSILRIQQVVRGDSAAYFCASSPPGSFTDTQYFGPGTRLTVL.

The V and J genes are TRBV5-1 and TRBJ2-5; D gene uncertain. With 6 bases removed from V and 7 bases from J, the gap between germline ends came to 13 bases. CDR3 size: 12 residues. In germline, CDR1 is SGHRS, CDR2 YFSETQ. The CDR3 region has the DNA TGCGCCAGCACCAGCTACGCTAGGACCCAGTACTTC. Translating it yields CASTSYARTQYF.

This clone was observed once. This chain joins TRBV7-2 and TRBJ2-1, with TRBD2 matching over 10 bases. CDR3 length: 15 amino acids. Germline V gene sequence: CDR1 SGHTA, CDR2 FQGNSA. The J segment lost 10 bases and the V segment lost 5 bases, leaving 11 bases of the junction unmatched. CDR3 sequence: CASSARTSGGGEQFF. CDR3 DNA sequence: TGTGCCAGCAGCGCCCGGACTAGCGGTGGGGGAGAGCAGTTCTTC.

The chain has TRBV18 and TRBJ2-3; TRBD1 matches 10 bases. Germline V gives CDR1 KGHSH, CDR2 LQKENI. The CDR3 loop spans 14 amino acids. After removal of 4 bases from V and 6 bases from J, the junction contained 4 bases not matched to a gene. CDR3 region: CASSRQGARDTQYF. Written as DNA, the CDR3 is TGTGCCAGCTCACGACAGGGGGCGCGGGATACGCAGTATTTT.

This clone was seen only once. The chain is built from TRBV5-1 and TRBJ1-2; D uncertain. CDR1 is SGHRS, CDR2 YFSETQ, per germline. This CDR3 is 15 amino acids long. V lost 3 bases and J lost 0, with 12 bases in between. DNA of the CDR3: TGCGCCAGCAGCTCTCAAGCACTTACTAACTATGGCTACACCTTC. It encodes CASSSQALTNYGYTF.

CDR3 loop: CASSVGTSGQETQYF. The CDR3 coding sequence is TGTGCCAGCAGCGTCGGGACTAGCGGCCAAGAGACCCAGTACTTC. This chain uses TRBV5-8 with TRBJ2-5; TRBD2 agrees at 11 bases. The V and J ends lost 4 bases and 1 base, in that order; junction bases with no gene match: 3. The germline gives CDR1 SGHTS, CDR2 YDEGEE. The CDR3 is 15 amino acids.